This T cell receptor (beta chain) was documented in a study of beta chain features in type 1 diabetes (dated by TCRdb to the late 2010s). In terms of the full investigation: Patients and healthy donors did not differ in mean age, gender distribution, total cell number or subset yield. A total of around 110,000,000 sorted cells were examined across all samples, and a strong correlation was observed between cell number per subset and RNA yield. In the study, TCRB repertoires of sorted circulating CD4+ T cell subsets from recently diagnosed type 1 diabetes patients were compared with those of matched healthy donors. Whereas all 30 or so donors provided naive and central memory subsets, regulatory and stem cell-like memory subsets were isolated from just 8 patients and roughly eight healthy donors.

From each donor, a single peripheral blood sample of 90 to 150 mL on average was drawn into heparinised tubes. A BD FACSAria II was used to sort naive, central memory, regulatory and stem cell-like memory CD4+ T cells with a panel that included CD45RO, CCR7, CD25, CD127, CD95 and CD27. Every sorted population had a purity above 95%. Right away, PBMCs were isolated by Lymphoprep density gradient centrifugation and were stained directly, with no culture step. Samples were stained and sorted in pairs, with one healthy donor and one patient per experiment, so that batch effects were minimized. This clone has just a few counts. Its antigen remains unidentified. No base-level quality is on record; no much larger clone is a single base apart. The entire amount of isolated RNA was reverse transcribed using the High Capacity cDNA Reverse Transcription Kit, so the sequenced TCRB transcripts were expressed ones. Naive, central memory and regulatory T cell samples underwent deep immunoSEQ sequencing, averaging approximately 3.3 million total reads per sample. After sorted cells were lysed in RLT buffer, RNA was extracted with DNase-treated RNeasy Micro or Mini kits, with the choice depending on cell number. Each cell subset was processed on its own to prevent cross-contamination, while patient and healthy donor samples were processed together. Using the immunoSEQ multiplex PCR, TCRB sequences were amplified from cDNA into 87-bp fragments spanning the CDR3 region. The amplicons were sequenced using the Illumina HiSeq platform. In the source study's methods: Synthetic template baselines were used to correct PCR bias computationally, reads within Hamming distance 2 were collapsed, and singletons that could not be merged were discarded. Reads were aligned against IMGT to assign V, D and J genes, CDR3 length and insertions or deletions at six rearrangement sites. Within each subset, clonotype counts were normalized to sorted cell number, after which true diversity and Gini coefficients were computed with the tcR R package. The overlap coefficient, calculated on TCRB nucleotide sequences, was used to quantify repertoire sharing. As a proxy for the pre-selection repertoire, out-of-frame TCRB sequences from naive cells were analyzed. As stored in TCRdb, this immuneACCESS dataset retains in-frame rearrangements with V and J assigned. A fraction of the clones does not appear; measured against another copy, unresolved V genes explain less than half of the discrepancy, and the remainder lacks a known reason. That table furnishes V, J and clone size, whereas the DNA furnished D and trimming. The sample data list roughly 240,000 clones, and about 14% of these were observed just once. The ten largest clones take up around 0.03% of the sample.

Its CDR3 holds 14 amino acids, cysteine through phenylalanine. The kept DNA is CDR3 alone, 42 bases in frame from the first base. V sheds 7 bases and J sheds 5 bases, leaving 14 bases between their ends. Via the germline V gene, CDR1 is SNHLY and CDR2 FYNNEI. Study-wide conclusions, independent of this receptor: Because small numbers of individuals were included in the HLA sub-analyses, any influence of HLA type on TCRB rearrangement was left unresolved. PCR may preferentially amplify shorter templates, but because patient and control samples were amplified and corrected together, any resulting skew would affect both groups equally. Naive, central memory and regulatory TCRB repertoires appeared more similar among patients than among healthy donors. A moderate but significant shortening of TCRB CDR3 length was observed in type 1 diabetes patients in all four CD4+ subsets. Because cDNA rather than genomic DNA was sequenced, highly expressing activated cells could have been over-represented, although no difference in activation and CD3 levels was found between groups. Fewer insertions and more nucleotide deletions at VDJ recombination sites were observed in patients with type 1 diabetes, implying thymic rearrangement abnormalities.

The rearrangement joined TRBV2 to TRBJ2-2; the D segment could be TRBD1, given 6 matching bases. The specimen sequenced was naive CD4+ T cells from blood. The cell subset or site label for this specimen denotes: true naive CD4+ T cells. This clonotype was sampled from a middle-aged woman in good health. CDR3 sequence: CASIRGTNTGELFF. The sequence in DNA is TGTGCCAGCATCAGGGGAACAAATACCGGGGAGCTGTTTTTT.